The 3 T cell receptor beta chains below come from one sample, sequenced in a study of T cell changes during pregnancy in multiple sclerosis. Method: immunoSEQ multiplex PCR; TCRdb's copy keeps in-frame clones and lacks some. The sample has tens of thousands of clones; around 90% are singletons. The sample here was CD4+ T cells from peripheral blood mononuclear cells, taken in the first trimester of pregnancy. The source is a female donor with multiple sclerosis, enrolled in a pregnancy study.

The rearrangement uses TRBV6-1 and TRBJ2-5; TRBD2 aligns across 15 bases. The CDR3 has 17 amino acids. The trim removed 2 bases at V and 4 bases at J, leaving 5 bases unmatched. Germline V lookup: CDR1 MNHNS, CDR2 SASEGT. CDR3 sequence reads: CASSETGLAGGRETQYF. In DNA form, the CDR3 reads TGTGCCAGCAGTGAAACGGGACTAGCGGGAGGAAGAGAGACCCAGTACTTC.

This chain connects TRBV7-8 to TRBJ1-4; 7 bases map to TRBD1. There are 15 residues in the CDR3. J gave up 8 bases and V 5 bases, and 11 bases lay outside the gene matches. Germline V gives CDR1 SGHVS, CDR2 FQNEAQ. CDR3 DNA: TGTGCCAGCAGCCTCTCAGGGGGTTTGGGAGAAAAACTGTTTTTT. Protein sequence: CASSLSGGLGEKLFF. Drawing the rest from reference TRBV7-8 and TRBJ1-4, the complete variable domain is GAGVSQSPRYKVAKRGQDVALRCDPISGHVSLFWYQQALGQGPEFLTYFQNEAQLDKSGLPSDRFFAERPEGSVSTLKIQRTQQEDSAVYLCASSLSGGLGEKLFFGSGTQLSVL.

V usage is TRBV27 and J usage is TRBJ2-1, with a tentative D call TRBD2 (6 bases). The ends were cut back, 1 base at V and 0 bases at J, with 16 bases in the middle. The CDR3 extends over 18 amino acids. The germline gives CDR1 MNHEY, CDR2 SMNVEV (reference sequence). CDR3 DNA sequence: TGTGCCAGCAGTTTATGGGACTCGCACTCTAGCTCCTACAATGAGCAGTTCTTC. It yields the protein CASSLWDSHSSSYNEQFF.